This T cell receptor beta chain appears in the sequencing data of a study of T-cell reconstitution after alpha-beta-depleted transplantation in children. Study-level results: Surviving recipient T cells and thymic progenitors underlay high day-60 TCRbeta diversity in some patients. In patients about two months after transplant, alpha-beta T cells reportedly arose from several hundred expanded graft clones. Among T cells one year after transplant, newly produced cells accounted for most counts and diversity.

Unique molecular identifiers were built into the TCRbeta library. TCRdb ran MiXCR on the PCR reads and lists one entry per CDR3 protein. The sample contains about 830,000 distinct CDR3 sequences, 16% of which appear only once. This clonotype showed up just a few times. Its antigen is not known. Germline assignment: CDR1 DFQATT and CDR2 SNEGSKA (reference sequence). CDR3 length: 13 amino acids. The clonotype comes from a male patient younger than 18 who had a stem cell transplant for acute lymphoblastic leukemia, so the T cells may come from the graft donor. The sequencing here drew on PBMCs, mostly from graft donor cells, taken 360 days after TCRalphabeta/CD19-depleted stem cell transplant. V usage is TRBV20-1 and J usage is TRBJ2-4, with D maybe TRBD2 (5 bases). CDR3 in DNA: TGCAGGGAGCCCGGGGAACTCAAAAACATTCAGTACTTC. Its translation is CREPGELKNIQYF.